Below are 19 T cell receptor beta chains sequenced from a single sample in a study of OX40 agonist ivuxolimab in advanced cancers. The method was immunoSEQ multiplex PCR; TCRdb's version includes in-frame clones alone and lacks a portion of them. Here the sample spans more than 35,000 clones, roughly nine tenths being singletons. Sequencing was performed on CD4+ or CD8+ T cells sorted from blood, taken in a trial of the OX40 agonist ivuxolimab. The receptors here all came from an adult with an advanced solid tumor such as melanoma, head and neck, liver or kidney cancer.

The V and J genes are TRBV6-5 and TRBJ2-1; the match to TRBD1 covers 9 bases. From germline, CDR1 is MNHEY and CDR2 SVGAGI. V shed 4 bases and J 10 bases; nucleotides not matched to a gene: 11. The CDR3 spans 15 residues. The CDR3 region is CASSSLPGQGSEQFF. In DNA, the CDR3 is TGTGCCAGCAGTTCACTCCCGGGACAGGGCTCAGAGCAGTTCTTC.

V and J are TRBV6-1 and TRBJ1-5; D uncertain. CDR3 length equals 15 residues. Germline V gene data show CDR1 as MNHNS and CDR2 as SASEGT. Trimming cost V 6 bases and J 0 bases, with 12 bases left between them. The CDR3 loop reads CASSTGAFSNQPQHF. Here the CDR3 DNA reads TGTGCCAGCAGCACGGGAGCCTTTAGCAATCAGCCCCAGCATTTT.

The gene calls are TRBV2 and TRBJ2-3, with a tentative D call TRBD1 (6 bases). Trimming shortened V by 4 bases and J by 5 bases, and 22 bases separated the two germline ends. Germline V gives CDR1 SNHLY, CDR2 FYNNEI. The CDR3 sequence is 17 residues long. DNA of the CDR3: TGTGCCAGCAGTGGGGAGCCGACCAGGGGCTGGGAAGATACGCAGTATTTT. Amino acids: CASSGEPTRGWEDTQYF.

This chain connects TRBV28 to TRBJ2-3; D tentatively fits TRBD1 or TRBD2 (5 bases each). With 7 bases removed from V and 4 bases from J, the gap between germline ends came to 21 bases. This CDR3 contains 16 residues. Germline V gene lookup returns CDR1 MDHEN and CDR2 SYDVKM. The CDR3 nucleotides read TGTGCCAGCAAAATATGGGGTGAGGGGCGCCCAGATACGCAGTATTTT. It codes for CASKIWGEGRPDTQYF.

The V call is TRBV4-2, the J call TRBJ1-5; D unresolved. CDR3 length: 13 amino acids. Per the germline V gene, CDR1 is LGHNA and CDR2 is YNFKEQ. The germline V and J ends were trimmed by 0 bases and 5 bases, with 5 bases remaining between them. The CDR3 DNA follows: TGTGCCAGCAGCCAAGATTGGGATCAGCCCCAGCATTTT. Residues: CASSQDWDQPQHF.

The chain couples TRBV9 to TRBJ2-3, with TRBD2 matching over 8 bases. The V gene's germline CDR1 is SGDLS and CDR2 YYNGEE. This CDR3 comprises 15 residues. The J segment lost 1 base and the V segment lost 3 bases, leaving 4 bases of the junction unmatched. CDR3 amino acids: CASSDPGLGTDTQYF. The CDR3 bases are TGTGCCAGCAGCGACCCGGGACTAGGCACAGATACGCAGTATTTT.

The chain joins TRBV29-1 to TRBJ2-7; D unresolved. V was trimmed by 3 bases and J by 2 bases, leaving 8 bases between them. The germline V gene encodes CDR1 SQVTM and CDR2 ANQGSEA. This CDR3 is built from 12 residues. CDR3 loop: CSVDATPYEQYF. CDR3 in DNA: TGCAGCGTTGATGCCACACCCTACGAGCAGTACTTC.

This chain connects TRBV6-5 to TRBJ2-1; 9 bases are shared with TRBD1. This CDR3 contains 15 residues. J gave up 4 bases and V 5 bases, and 6 bases lay outside the gene matches. Germline values: CDR1 MNHEY, CDR2 SVGAGI. The CDR3 region has the DNA TGTGCCAGCAGTCGCGGACAGGGGCTATACAATGAGCAGTTCTTC. Its protein is CASSRGQGLYNEQFF.

CDR3 sequence: CASSSGQIYEQYF. The CDR3, as DNA: TGTGCCAGCAGCTCGGGACAGATCTACGAGCAGTACTTC. The chain couples TRBV27 to TRBJ2-7; 7 nucleotides align to TRBD1. J lost 3 bases, V lost 6 bases, and 5 bases had no gene match. This CDR3 is 13 amino acids long. Per germline, CDR1 MNHEY and CDR2 SMNVEV (reference sequence).

The chain joins TRBV7-9 to TRBJ2-1; no firm D call. The CDR3 extends over 14 amino acids. The V end lost 8 bases, the J end lost 0 bases, and 11 bases lay between the germline ends. Germline CDR1 SEHNR, CDR2 FQNEAQ (reference sequence). This chain's CDR3 is CASESLSSYNEQFF. CDR3 DNA: TGTGCCAGCGAAAGCCTGAGCTCCTACAATGAGCAGTTCTTC.

The chain carries TRBV6-5 and TRBJ1-1, with TRBD1 matching 7 bases. After removal of 8 bases from V and 0 bases from J, the junction contained 9 bases not matched to a gene. Germline loops: CDR1 MNHEY, CDR2 SVGAGI. The CDR3 sequence is 15 residues long. CDR3 nucleotides: TGTGCCAGCTCACCGGGACAGATTATGAACACTGAAGCTTTCTTT. Amino acid sequence: CASSPGQIMNTEAFF.

This chain connects TRBV5-1 to TRBJ1-5; no clear D gene. The V gene lost 4 bases and the J gene lost 6 bases, with 11 bases spanning the gap. CDR1 is SGHRS and CDR2 is YFSETQ in the germline V gene. The CDR3 covers 13 residues. CDR3 in DNA: TGCGCCAGCAGCGAAGTCCTCGGTCAGCCCCAGCATTTT. Its translation is CASSEVLGQPQHF.

The count of this clone is one. The rearrangement joins TRBV6-5 to TRBJ2-7, with TRBD1 matching 10 bases. The germline gives CDR1 MNHEY, CDR2 SVGAGI. This CDR3 contains 14 residues. Losses at the gene ends were 9 bases for V and 3 bases for J; bases not matched to a gene: 8. The CDR3 spells CASSVGTGDYEQYF. DNA for the CDR3: TGTGCCAGTTCGGTGGGGACAGGGGACTACGAGCAGTACTTC.

The chain links TRBV6-1 to TRBJ2-7; D not certain. Trimming cost V 1 base and J 1 base, with 11 bases left between them. The V gene's germline CDR1 is MNHNS and CDR2 SASEGT. The CDR3 is 15 amino acids. The CDR3: CASSEVVLGSYEQYF. In DNA form, the CDR3 reads TGTGCCAGCAGTGAAGTAGTCCTTGGTTCCTACGAGCAGTACTTC.

The chain carries TRBV5-2 and TRBJ2-2. TRBV5-2 has pseudogene status. This CDR3 contains 14 residues. Here the CDR3 reads CASSPLGNTGELFF. The DNA of the CDR3 is TGTGCCAGCAGCCCCTTAGGAAACACCGGGGAGCTGTTTTTT.

This clone occurred once. The chain employs TRBV9 and TRBJ1-1; D is uncertain. There are 15 residues in the CDR3. V lost 0 bases to trimming and J lost 5 bases, with 14 bases between them. CDR1 SGDLS and CDR2 YYNGEE come from the germline V gene. CDR3 nucleotides: TGTGCCAGCAGCGTAGCAAGCCTAGAACAAACTGAAGCTTTCTTT. Encoded protein: CASSVASLEQTEAFF.

The gene calls are TRBV6-5 and TRBJ2-7, with no clear D. The V gene lost 5 bases and the J gene lost 0 bases, with 11 bases spanning the gap. There are 14 residues in the CDR3. Germline-derived CDR1 and CDR2 are MNHEY and SVGAGI. The CDR3 DNA follows: TGTGCCAGCAGTCCGGCAGGCGTCTCCTACGAGCAGTACTTC. It translates to CASSPAGVSYEQYF.

The chain links TRBV6-4 to TRBJ2-3, with D unresolved. V lost 5 bases and J 2 bases, leaving 8 bases between the germline ends. CDR3 length equals 13 residues. Per the germline V gene, CDR1 is MRHNA and CDR2 is SNTAGT. CDR3 coding DNA: TGTGCCAGCAGTCCCGCCAACACAGATACGCAGTATTTT. The encoded protein is CASSPANTDTQYF.

This clone was seen just once. This chain links TRBV4-3 with TRBJ1-6, with a tentative D call TRBD1 (5 bases). Germline values: CDR1 LGHNA, CDR2 YSLEER. V was cut by 3 bases and J by 10 bases, with 10 bases left in between. The CDR3 spans 13 residues. The CDR3 spells CASSHEGQSPLHF. The CDR3 DNA reads as TGCGCCAGCAGCCATGAGGGGCAATCACCCCTCCACTTT.